Listed here is a single TCR beta chain. Its specificity is not known. The CDR3 extends over 15 amino acids. The junction had 6 bases not matched to a gene; V was cut back by 6 bases and J by 3 bases. Germline CDR1 and CDR2: LNHDA and SQIVND (reference sequence). The PCR was carried out with 60 Vbeta primers and 13 Jbeta primers. Data came from immunoSEQ multiplex PCR; TCRdb stores just in-frame clones and leaves some out. Here the sample spans some 160,000 clones, 80% to 85% being singletons. These data originate in a study of cytomegalovirus exposure and HLA in healthy donors. Healthy individuals who donated bone marrow served as the donors. Findings of the study overall: Sequencing likely caused a cluster of highly shared sequence variants.

This receptor was identified in a male donor in good health and CMV-seronegative. The rearrangement uses TRBV19 and TRBJ2-7, with TRBD2 identical over 12 bases. Sequences were obtained from PBMCs. The CDR3 here is CASSRRLAGDYEQYF. CDR3 bases: TGTGCCAGTAGCAGACGACTAGCGGGAGACTACGAGCAGTACTTC.